The rows below give T cell receptor beta chains drawn from one sample of a study of cytomegalovirus exposure and HLA in healthy donors. Generated by immunoSEQ multiplex PCR, the TCRdb table keeps only in-frame clones and is missing some. Of a few hundred thousand clones in the sample, approximately 80% are singletons; the top ten hold around 15%. Specimen: PBMCs. Every receptor here comes from a middle-aged man in good health and CMV-seronegative. Both conserved end residues are part of each CDR3. Each record gives: V gene, D gene, CDR3 protein. A D gene is named only where the DNA matches it firmly.

V gene: TRBV7-3
D gene: TRBD2
CDR3 protein: CASSLREGASGANVLTF

V gene: TRBV27
D gene: .
CDR3 protein: CASSLWGAGEQETQYF

V gene: TRBV4-1
D gene: .
CDR3 protein: CASSQVTSIGELFF

V gene: TRBV6-5
D gene: .
CDR3 protein: CASSRKTGAEAFF

V gene: TRBV5-1
D gene: .
CDR3 protein: CASSLNSQLAKNIQYF

V gene: TRBV28
D gene: .
CDR3 protein: CASSRQGRSGNTIYF

V gene: TRBV30
D gene: TRBD2
CDR3 protein: CAWRLAGGREQFF

V gene: TRBV6-5
D gene: .
CDR3 protein: CASSTGTFQYF

V gene: TRBV10-3
D gene: TRBD2
CDR3 protein: CAIRTSGESYNEQFF

V gene: TRBV6-5
D gene: TRBD1
CDR3 protein: CASSSTIQGQAFF

V gene: TRBV5-1
D gene: .
CDR3 protein: CASSLVTVHTEAFF

V gene: TRBV7-8
D gene: .
CDR3 protein: CASTNAGRSNQPQHF

V gene: TRBV15
D gene: .
CDR3 protein: CATSRDRPNTGELFF

V gene: TRBV7-9
D gene: .
CDR3 protein: CSSTPGEGFNGYTF

V gene: TRBV11-2
D gene: TRBD2
CDR3 protein: CASSFGGGSGELFF

V gene: TRBV5-4
D gene: .
CDR3 protein: CASSFKQGNEKLFF

V gene: TRBV29-1
D gene: TRBD2
CDR3 protein: CSVPPLGTSGYNEQFF

V gene: TRBV7-9
D gene: .
CDR3 protein: CASSAPYEQYF

V gene: TRBV28
D gene: .
CDR3 protein: CASSTNYGYTF

V gene: TRBV6-5
D gene: .
CDR3 protein: CASSSGSPYEQYF

V gene: TRBV7-2
D gene: .
CDR3 protein: CASSPPTPNTEAFF

V gene: TRBV6-4
D gene: .
CDR3 protein: CASSDRGTETGNTIYF

V gene: TRBV25-1
D gene: .
CDR3 protein: CASSEARLAQYF

V gene: TRBV9
D gene: TRBD2
CDR3 protein: CASSPTTSGTSYEQYF

V gene: TRBV15
D gene: .
CDR3 protein: CATNTGHSSYNEQFF

V gene: TRBV7-9
D gene: .
CDR3 protein: CASAPTFWASSYEQYF

V gene: TRBV2
D gene: .
CDR3 protein: CASSQGGLGTNEKLFF

V gene: TRBV5-5
D gene: TRBD1
CDR3 protein: CASSWTGPGELFF

V gene: TRBV7-3
D gene: .
CDR3 protein: CASSLAENTGELFF

V gene: TRBV4-3
D gene: .
CDR3 protein: CASSHNPGLIEETQYF

V gene: TRBV10-3
D gene: TRBD2
CDR3 protein: CATGLAGDFDEQFF

V gene: TRBV5-1
D gene: TRBD2
CDR3 protein: CASSTISGRATYEQYF

V gene: TRBV28
D gene: TRBD1
CDR3 protein: CASTQGNQPQHF

V gene: TRBV19
D gene: TRBD1
CDR3 protein: CASRWDRAESGNTIYF

V gene: TRBV10-3
D gene: TRBD2
CDR3 protein: CATGLAGVNTQYF

V gene: TRBV11-2
D gene: TRBD2
CDR3 protein: CASSLYGGGAADTQYF

V gene: TRBV9
D gene: TRBD1
CDR3 protein: CASSVYGQGKPLHF

V gene: TRBV29-1
D gene: .
CDR3 protein: CSVDGREKETQYF